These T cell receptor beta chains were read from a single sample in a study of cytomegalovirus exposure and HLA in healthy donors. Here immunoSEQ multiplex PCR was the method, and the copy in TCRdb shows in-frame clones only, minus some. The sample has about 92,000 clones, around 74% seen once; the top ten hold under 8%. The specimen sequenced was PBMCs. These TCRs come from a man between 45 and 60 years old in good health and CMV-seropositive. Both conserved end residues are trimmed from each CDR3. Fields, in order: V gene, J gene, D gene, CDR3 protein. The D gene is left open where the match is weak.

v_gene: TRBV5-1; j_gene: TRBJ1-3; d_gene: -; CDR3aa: ASRGGAATYPGNTIY
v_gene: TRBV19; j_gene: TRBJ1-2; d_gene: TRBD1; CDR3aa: ASSTNRGSNYGYT
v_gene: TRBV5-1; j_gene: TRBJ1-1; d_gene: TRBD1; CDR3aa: ASSLGGQGVITF
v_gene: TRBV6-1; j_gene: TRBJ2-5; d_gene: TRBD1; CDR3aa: ASGLTGGRETQY
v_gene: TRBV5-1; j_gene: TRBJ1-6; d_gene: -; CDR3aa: ASSQSYNSPLH
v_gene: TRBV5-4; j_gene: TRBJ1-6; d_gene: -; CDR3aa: ASSLGGRNSPLH
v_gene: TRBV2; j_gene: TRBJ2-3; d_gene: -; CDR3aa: ASSEKQGTGTDTQY
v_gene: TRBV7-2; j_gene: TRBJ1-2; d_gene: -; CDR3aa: ASSFAVTGKGRGGYT
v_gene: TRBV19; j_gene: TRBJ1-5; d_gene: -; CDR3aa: ASSIAGYPPQPQH
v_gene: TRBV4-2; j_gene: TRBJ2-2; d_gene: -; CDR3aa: ASSLREERNTGELF
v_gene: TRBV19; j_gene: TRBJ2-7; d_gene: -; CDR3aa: ASSIGASYEQY
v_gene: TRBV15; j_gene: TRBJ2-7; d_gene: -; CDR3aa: ATSRQENSYEQY
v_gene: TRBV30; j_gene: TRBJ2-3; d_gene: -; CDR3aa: AWSPVLLGTDTQY